This is a list of T cell receptor beta chains from one sample in a study of blood T cell repertoires in COVID-19. The assay was immunoSEQ multiplex PCR, and TCRdb's table has in-frame clones only and misses some. The table has roughly 180,000 clones, about three quarters seen once. Sequencing used peripheral blood. These receptors originate from a woman in her forties or fifties with active or convalescent COVID-19. Each CDR3 is given with its conserved first and last residue. A D gene is named only where the DNA matches it firmly. The size entry is marked missing in some rows and otherwise reads once, few, many or a size class.

abundance,d_gene,v_gene,j_gene,CDR3nt,CDR3aa
NA,TRBD1,TRBV7-2,TRBJ1-4,TGTGCCAGCAGCCAGACAGGGCCCCCTTCCGGGCTGTTTTTT,CASSQTGPPSGLFF
NA,NA,TRBV3-1/TRBV3-2,TRBJ2-4,TGTGCCAGCAGCTTCTACAGGGGGGGAAACATTCAGTACTTC,CASSFYRGGNIQYF
NA,NA,TRBV7-9,TRBJ1-3,TGTGCCAGCAGCTTAGTAGCGTTGATAGGAAACACCATATATTTT,CASSLVALIGNTIYF
NA,NA,TRBV11-3,TRBJ2-1,TGTGCCAGCAGCTTAGTGGGCCTAGCGAGACGCAATGAGCAGTTCTTC,CASSLVGLARRNEQFF
NA,TRBD1,TRBV29-1,TRBJ1-3,TGCAGCGTGTCCCGGGACAGCGGGAACACCATATATTTT,CSVSRDSGNTIYF
NA,NA,TRBV4-1,TRBJ1-5,TGCGCCAGCAGCCAAGATGGACAGATCAATCAGCCCCAGCATTTT,CASSQDGQINQPQHF
NA,NA,TRBV27,TRBJ2-1,TGTGCCAGCAGGGTGGGGGCCACCGAGGAGCAGTTCTTC,CASRVGATEEQFF
few,NA,TRBV7-2,TRBJ1-1,TGTGCCAGCAGCTACAGACAGGCTATGAACACTGAAGCTTTCTTT,CASSYRQAMNTEAFF
NA,TRBD1,TRBV3-1/TRBV3-2,TRBJ1-2,TGTGCCAGCAGAGGGACAGGGGCAGGGGGCTACACCTTC,CASRGTGAGGYTF
NA,NA,TRBV19,TRBJ2-5,TGTGCCAGTAGTATAAGCGGAGGGTTCTCAGAGACCCAGTACTTC,CASSISGGFSETQYF
NA,TRBD1,TRBV2,TRBJ2-7,TGTGCCAGCACCTTACAGGGGGCCGGGCAGTACTTC,CASTLQGAGQYF
NA,TRBD1,TRBV19,TRBJ2-7,TGTGCCAGTAGTGCCCGGGACAGGCCCTCCTACGAGCAGTACTTC,CASSARDRPSYEQYF
few,TRBD2,TRBV6-6,TRBJ2-3,TGTGCCAGCAGTTACGAAGGGACTAGCGGGGGGGAGCAGTATTTT,CASSYEGTSGGEQYF
NA,NA,TRBV18,TRBJ2-7,TGTGCCAGCTCACCAGTCGGGTCCTACGAGCAGTACTTC,CASSPVGSYEQYF
once,NA,TRBV27,TRBJ2-7,TGTGCCAGCAGTTTATGGGGGGGCCTCAAGTTAGGCGAGCAGTACTTC,CASSLWGGLKLGEQYF
few,TRBD1,TRBV27,TRBJ1-2,TGTGCCAGCAGTTTTACAGGGGATAACTATGGCTACACCTTC,CASSFTGDNYGYTF
NA,TRBD2,TRBV10-3,TRBJ2-5,TGTGCCGTGACTAGCGACCTTCAAGAGACCCAGTACTTC,CAVTSDLQETQYF
NA,NA,TRBV7-8,TRBJ2-7,TGTGCCAGTAGCCCGACAGGTCTAAGCTACGGGCAGTACTTC,CASSPTGLSYGQYF
NA,NA,TRBV7-3,TRBJ2-2,TGTGCCAGCAGCTTTACGGTCGAGAACACCGGGGAGCTGTTTTTT,CASSFTVENTGELFF
NA,NA,TRBV7-2,TRBJ1-3,TGTGCCAGCAGCTCTAGGAGGGGACCCGGAAACACCATATATTTT,CASSSRRGPGNTIYF
NA,NA,TRBV6-2/TRBV6-3,TRBJ1-1,TGTGCCAGCAGCTTATGGGCCCCATCAACAGCTTTCTTT,CASSLWAPSTAFF
NA,TRBD2,TRBV9,TRBJ2-2,TGTGCCAGCAGCTCGGGGGGACTAGCGAGGGGCACCGGGGAGCTGTTTTTT,CASSSGGLARGTGELFF
NA,NA,TRBV10-3,TRBJ1-1,TGTGCCATCAGTGGAGGGAGCAGAACGAACACTGAAGCTTTCTTT,CAISGGSRTNTEAFF
NA,TRBD2,TRBV7-2,TRBJ2-5,TGTGCCAGCAGCTTAGGCCCCTTAGGCGGGGGGACCGTCCAGACCCAGTACTTC,CASSLGPLGGGTVQTQYF
NA,NA,TRBV7-2,TRBJ1-1,TGTGCCAGCAGCCCCCCGGGGGGTATGAACACTGAAGCTTTCTTT,CASSPPGGMNTEAFF
NA,NA,TRBV30,TRBJ1-1,TGTGCCTGGAGCGGCGCAGGGGTTACTGAAGCTTTCTTT,CAWSGAGVTEAFF
NA,NA,TRBV5-6,TRBJ2-1,TGTGCCAGCAGCTCCAATGGGCCTGGAAGTTACAATGAGCAGTTCTTC,CASSSNGPGSYNEQFF
NA,TRBD1,TRBV30,TRBJ1-5,TGTGCCTGCGCCACCGGGACAGGGAGCCAGCCCCAGCATTTT,CACATGTGSQPQHF
few,NA,TRBV7-9,TRBJ1-2,TGTGCCAGCAGCTTAAGGGGGGGCTATGGCTACACCTTC,CASSLRGGYGYTF
NA,NA,TRBV6-2/TRBV6-3,TRBJ2-6,TGTGCCAGCAGTGGGGGCGAGGGTCGGGCCAACGTCCTGACTTTC,CASSGGEGRANVLTF
NA,TRBD1,TRBV5-1,TRBJ2-7,TGCGCCAGCAGCTGGACAGGGTCTGACGAGCAGTACTTC,CASSWTGSDEQYF
many,NA,TRBV29-1,TRBJ1-2,TGCAGCGTTGAAGTAGGACTCGGCTACACCTTC,CSVEVGLGYTF
NA,NA,TRBV11-2,TRBJ1-5,TGTGCCAGCAGCTCGGCCCGACTCGGACAGAGCAATCAGCCCCAGCATTTT,CASSSARLGQSNQPQHF
NA,TRBD2,TRBV7-9,TRBJ2-7,TGTGCCAGCAGCTCAGCCCCTCCGGGACTAGCGGGGGGATCCTACGAGCAGTACTTC,CASSSAPPGLAGGSYEQYF
NA,NA,TRBV7-6,TRBJ2-5,TGTGCCAGCAGCCTACAGACGCAAGAGACCCAGTACTTC,CASSLQTQETQYF